These 29 T cell receptor beta chains were sequenced from one sample in a study of control samples from healthy donors and cancer patients. Using immunoSEQ multiplex PCR, the repertoire was profiled, and TCRdb retains in-frame clones only, with some absent. The sample has about 40,000 clones, about 90% seen once. The source material was blood. The receptors derive from a woman aged 50 to 60 in good health.

The chain combines TRBV7-2 with TRBJ2-3, with TRBD1 as a possible D gene (5 bases). The CDR3 loop spans 14 amino acids. CDR1 and CDR2 from the germline V gene are SGHTA and FQGNSA. Trimming removed 4 bases from V and 3 bases from J, with 11 bases in between. The CDR3 protein is CASSSRGRTDTQYF. CDR3 in DNA: TGTGCCAGCAGCTCAAGGGGAAGAACAGATACGCAGTATTTT.

J is TRBJ2-7 and V is TRBV6-5; the D is unclear. The CDR3 sequence is 12 residues long. Germline values: CDR1 MNHEY, CDR2 SVGAGI. The CDR3 spells CAASSRSYEQYF. Here the CDR3 DNA reads TGTGCAGCCTCAAGCAGGAGCTACGAGCAGTACTTC.

The chain employs TRBV6-5 and TRBJ2-7, with 11 bases matching TRBD1. The V segment lost 8 bases and the J segment 3 bases; nucleotides outside the gene matches: 9. Germline CDR1 is MNHEY and CDR2 is SVGAGI. The CDR3 totals 15 residues. CDR3 coding DNA: TGTGCCAGCGGACAGGGGGCCGCGCTGAGCTACGAGCAGTACTTC. It specifies CASGQGAALSYEQYF.

This clone is judged medium-sized (0.01 to 0.1%). The rearrangement joins TRBV6-4 to TRBJ2-3, with 8 bases aligning to TRBD2. The V gene end was trimmed by 3 bases and the J gene end by 4 bases; junction bases not matched to a gene: 6. This CDR3 contains 15 residues. The germline V gene has CDR1 MRHNA and CDR2 SNTAGT. This chain's CDR3 is CASSESGGGPDTQYF. CDR3 DNA sequence: TGTGCCAGCAGTGAAAGCGGGGGCGGCCCAGATACGCAGTATTTT.

This chain links TRBV2 with TRBJ2-7; D not certain. This CDR3 spans 16 amino acids. V gave up 0 bases and J gave up 3 bases, with 15 bases separating them. Per the germline V gene, CDR1 is SNHLY and CDR2 is FYNNEI. This CDR3 is CASSEAGQRRSYEQYF. The CDR3 DNA is TGTGCCAGCAGTGAAGCAGGTCAGCGTAGGAGCTACGAGCAGTACTTC.

The CDR3 coding sequence is TGTGCCACCTCCAAGGAGGGAGCCGGGGAGCTGTTTTTT. This translates into CATSKEGAGELFF. The rearrangement uses TRBV14 and TRBJ2-2; D may be TRBD2 (6 bases). The CDR3 length is 13 residues. The germline V gene encodes CDR1 SGHDN and CDR2 FVKESK. The V gene lost 10 bases and the J gene lost 6 bases, with 15 bases spanning the gap. The whole variable domain, remainder taken from reference TRBV14 and TRBJ2-2, is EAGVTQFPSHSVIEKGQTVTLRCDPISGHDNLYWYRRVMGKEIKFLLHFVKESKQDESGMPNNRFLAERTGGTYSTLKVQPAELEDSGVYFCATSKEGAGELFFGEGSRLTVL.

V is TRBV28 and J is TRBJ1-4, with 8 positions matching TRBD1. Germline CDR1 MDHEN, CDR2 SYDVKM. V gave up 4 bases and J gave up 7 bases; unmatched junction bases: 8. This CDR3 is built from 15 residues. The CDR3 region has the DNA TGTGCCAGCAGTTCCCCAAGGGACAGGAGTGAAAAACTGTTTTTT. Amino acids: CASSSPRDRSEKLFF. The complete variable domain, with remaining parts taken from reference TRBV28 and TRBJ1-4, reads DVKVTQSSRYLVKRTGEKVFLECVQDMDHENMFWYRQDPGLGLRLIYFSYDVKMKEKGDIPEGYSVSREKKERFSLILESASTNQTSMYLCASSSPRDRSEKLFFGSGTQLSVL.

This chain connects TRBV13 to TRBJ1-5; 8 bases are a match to TRBD1. The length of the CDR3 is 15 residues. V trimming: 3 bases; J trimming: 7 bases; junction bases outside the gene matches: 8. Germline V gene sequence: CDR1 PRHDT, CDR2 FYEKMQ (reference sequence). The CDR3, as DNA: TGTGCCAGCAGCTTCGGCAGGGGGCGCGGGCAGCCCCAGCATTTT. This codes for CASSFGRGRGQPQHF.

The V call is TRBV5-1, the J call TRBJ2-1; 7 bases agree with TRBD2. CDR1 SGHRS and CDR2 YFSETQ come from the germline V gene. The CDR3 is 17 residues long. The V and J ends lost 0 bases and 5 bases, in that order; junction bases with no gene match: 11. The CDR3 DNA sequence: TGCGCCAGCAGCTTGGGCCCGGCGGGGGTTTTTAACAATGAGCAGTTCTTC. This codes for CASSLGPAGVFNNEQFF.

This chain connects TRBV5-1 to TRBJ2-3, with TRBD2 matching 8 bases. V gave up 4 bases and J gave up 3 bases; unmatched junction bases: 7. Per the germline V gene, CDR1 is SGHRS and CDR2 is YFSETQ. This CDR3 has 15 amino acids. CDR3 sequence (DNA): TGCGCCAGCAGCACTCAGGGACTAGGAACAGATACGCAGTATTTT. Protein sequence: CASSTQGLGTDTQYF. Together with reference TRBV5-1 and TRBJ2-3, the CDR3 gives the full variable domain: KAGVTQTPRYLIKTRGQQVTLSCSPISGHRSVSWYQQTPGQGLQFLFEYFSETQRNKGNFPGRFSGRQFSNSRSEMNVSTLELGDSALYLCASSTQGLGTDTQYFGPGTRLTVL.

V and J are TRBV6-5 and TRBJ2-7; 7 bases agree with TRBD1. Germline V gives CDR1 MNHEY, CDR2 SVGAGI. The CDR3 length is 14 residues. J lost 5 bases, V lost 6 bases, and 10 bases had no gene match. CDR3 loop: CASSEGQITHEQYF. The CDR3 DNA reads TGTGCCAGCAGCGAGGGACAGATAACCCACGAGCAGTACTTC.

The chain joins TRBV30 to TRBJ1-1, with 9 bases fitting TRBD1. The junction had 10 bases not matched to a gene; V was cut back by 5 bases and J by 6 bases. Germline V CDR1 and CDR2: GTSNPN, SVGIG (reference sequence). The CDR3 is 14 residues long. The CDR3 bases are TGTGCCTGGTCGCCGGGACAGGGAAGCCCTGAAGCTTTCTTT. This sequence encodes CAWSPGQGSPEAFF.

V usage is TRBV7-9 and J usage is TRBJ1-4; TRBD1 matches at 8 bases. Germline V gives CDR1 SEHNR, CDR2 FQNEAQ (reference sequence). This CDR3 contains 14 residues. V lost 4 bases and J lost 5; bases outside the gene matches: 3. Written as DNA, the CDR3 is TGTGCCAGCAGCTCCCGGGACAGGAATGAAAAACTGTTTTTT. This encodes CASSSRDRNEKLFF.

In its sample, this clone ranks as medium-sized. The CDR3 protein is CASSSRPLEEAFF. CDR3 in DNA: TGTGCCAGCAGCTCCCGTCCCCTTGAGGAGGCTTTCTTT. This chain joins TRBV9 and TRBJ1-1, with D unresolved. Trimming stripped 4 bases from V and 11 bases from J, with 18 bases between. This CDR3 region has 13 residues. Germline V gene sequence: CDR1 SGDLS, CDR2 YYNGEE.

This chain connects TRBV5-1 to TRBJ2-3, with a tentative D call TRBD1 (5 bases). The length of the CDR3 is 17 residues. Germline V lookup: CDR1 SGHRS, CDR2 YFSETQ. V was cut by 4 bases and J by 0 bases, with 18 bases left in between. The CDR3 region is CASSPAGHSSSTDTQYF. As DNA, the CDR3 is TGCGCCAGCAGCCCCGCCGGACACTCGTCTAGCACAGATACGCAGTATTTT.

The chain is built from TRBV7-2 and TRBJ2-7; 7 bases agree with TRBD1. The CDR3 has 14 residues. With V trimmed by 1 base and J by 7 bases, 7 bases remained unmatched. CDR1 is SGHTA and CDR2 is FQGNSA in the germline V gene. The CDR3 DNA reads as TGTGCCAGCAGCTTAGGACAGGGAGTCGAGGAGCAGTACTTC. Protein product: CASSLGQGVEEQYF.

The chain has TRBV18 and TRBJ1-6; the match to TRBD1 covers 7 bases. This CDR3 region has 15 residues. CDR1 KGHSH and CDR2 LQKENI come from the germline V gene. The J segment lost 7 bases and the V segment lost 3 bases, leaving 6 bases of the junction unmatched. This CDR3 is CASSPVETGNSPLHF. The DNA for the CDR3 is TGTGCCAGCTCACCGGTTGAGACAGGGAATTCACCCCTCCACTTT.

The chain combines TRBV19 with TRBJ1-1; TRBD1 aligns across 7 bases. The V segment lost 2 bases and the J segment 2 bases; nucleotides outside the gene matches: 11. The CDR3 runs 17 residues. Germline V gene data show CDR1 as LNHDA and CDR2 as SQIVND (reference sequence). CDR3 in amino acids: CASSILHTRDSNTEAFF. The CDR3, as DNA: TGTGCCAGTAGTATACTTCACACCCGGGACAGTAACACTGAAGCTTTCTTT. Full variable domain (outside the CDR3, taken from reference TRBV19 and TRBJ1-1): DGGITQSPKYLFRKEGQNVTLSCEQNLNHDAMYWYRQDPGQGLRLIYYSQIVNDFQKGDIAEGYSVSREKKESFPLTVTSAQKNPTAFYLCASSILHTRDSNTEAFFGQGTRLTVV.

The rearrangement links TRBV15 to TRBJ1-6; 7 bases line up with TRBD1. The CDR3 has 15 amino acids. V trimming: 0 bases; J trimming: 9 bases; junction bases outside the gene matches: 5. Germline loops: CDR1 LNHNV, CDR2 YYDKDF (reference sequence). CDR3 loop: CATSREDRLTSPLHF. The CDR3 bases are TGTGCCACCAGCAGAGAGGACAGGTTGACTTCACCCCTCCACTTT.

This chain connects TRBV18 to TRBJ2-1; 7 positions agree with TRBD2. Germline CDR1 KGHSH, CDR2 LQKENI. Trimming cost V 3 bases and J 6 bases; bases outside gene matches: 5. The CDR3 extends over 14 amino acids. The CDR3, as DNA: TGTGCCAGCTCACCTGGCGGGGGAGGCAATGAGCAGTTCTTC. Amino acid sequence: CASSPGGGGNEQFF.

This clone was seen a single time. The J gene is TRBJ1-3, the V gene TRBV28, with a tentative D call TRBD1 (5 bases). The V and J ends lost 7 bases and 2 bases respectively, with 9 bases between them. Germline CDR1 MDHEN, CDR2 SYDVKM. This CDR3 region has 13 residues. Here the CDR3 reads CASTWGPGNTIYF. DNA of the CDR3: TGTGCCAGCACATGGGGACCTGGAAACACCATATATTTT.

The rearrangement uses TRBV12-3 or TRBV12-4 and TRBJ2-1; D unclear. This CDR3 spans 13 amino acids. V lost 2 bases and J 10 bases, leaving 12 bases between the germline ends. CDR3: CASSLSGLTEQFF. The CDR3 DNA sequence: TGTGCCAGCAGTTTATCCGGGCTTACCGAGCAGTTCTTC.

The genes are TRBV29-1 and TRBJ1-2; D is undetermined. CDR1 is SQVTM, CDR2 ANQGSEA, per germline. The CDR3 loop spans 9 amino acids. The V end lost 2 bases, the J end lost 7 bases, and 2 bases lay between the germline ends. The CDR3 DNA reads TGCAGCGTTGAACCTGGCTACACCTTC. It encodes CSVEPGYTF.

V gene TRBV4-3 combines with J gene TRBJ1-4, with D hard to call. Germline CDR1 is LGHNA and CDR2 is YSLEER. There are 16 residues in the CDR3. Trimming took off 1 base at V and 4 bases at J, with 13 bases between the two ends. CDR3 nucleotide sequence: TGCGCCAGCAGCCAAGGGTCCGTAGGAGATAATGAAAAACTGTTTTTT. Protein: CASSQGSVGDNEKLFF.

The chain employs TRBV19 and TRBJ2-1, with D possibly matching TRBD1 (5 bases). Germline V gene data show CDR1 as LNHDA and CDR2 as SQIVND (reference sequence). The CDR3 is made up of 12 amino acids. V lost 4 bases, J lost 12 bases, and 13 bases lay in between. This CDR3 is CASSRTGSRQFF. CDR3 bases: TGTGCCAGTAGTAGAACAGGATCTAGGCAGTTCTTC.

The V and J genes are TRBV6-5 and TRBJ1-1; maybe TRBD1 (5 bases). The V end was cut by 7 bases, the J end by 4 bases, with 16 bases between. This CDR3 contains 14 residues. Germline CDR1 reads MNHEY; CDR2 reads SVGAGI. The CDR3 here is CASNLFLGGTEAFF. The CDR3 coding sequence is TGTGCCAGCAACCTCTTCTTGGGGGGCACTGAAGCTTTCTTT.

This clone occurred once. The rearrangement uses TRBV28 and TRBJ1-1; possible D gene TRBD1, 6 bases. This CDR3 comprises 13 residues. The V end was cut by 6 bases, the J end by 4 bases, with 12 bases between. The germline CDR1 and CDR2 sequences are MDHEN and SYDVKM. The CDR3, as DNA: TGTGCCAGCAGGAAAACAGGGTCCACTGAAGCTTTCTTT. It is translated as CASRKTGSTEAFF. Filled out from reference TRBV28 and TRBJ1-1, the complete variable domain reads DVKVTQSSRYLVKRTGEKVFLECVQDMDHENMFWYRQDPGLGLRLIYFSYDVKMKEKGDIPEGYSVSREKKERFSLILESASTNQTSMYLCASRKTGSTEAFFGQGTRLTVV.

V gene TRBV6-5 combines with J gene TRBJ2-7, with a possible D match to TRBD1 (5 bases). The V gene's germline CDR1 is MNHEY and CDR2 SVGAGI. The CDR3 is 14 residues long. V was shortened by 9 bases and J by 1 base, with 16 bases between the two germline ends. As DNA, the CDR3 is TGTGCCAGTGAAGAGCAGGGAAGGTCCTACGAGCAGTACTTC. Amino acids: CASEEQGRSYEQYF.

The chain uses TRBV13 and TRBJ1-1; perhaps TRBD1 as D (5 bases). Germline loops: CDR1 PRHDT, CDR2 FYEKMQ (reference sequence). V was clipped by 0 bases and J by 4 bases, with 9 bases between them. CDR3 length: 14 amino acids. The CDR3 sequence: CASSLGRAPTEAFF. The CDR3 nucleotides read TGTGCCAGCAGCTTAGGCAGGGCTCCCACTGAAGCTTTCTTT.